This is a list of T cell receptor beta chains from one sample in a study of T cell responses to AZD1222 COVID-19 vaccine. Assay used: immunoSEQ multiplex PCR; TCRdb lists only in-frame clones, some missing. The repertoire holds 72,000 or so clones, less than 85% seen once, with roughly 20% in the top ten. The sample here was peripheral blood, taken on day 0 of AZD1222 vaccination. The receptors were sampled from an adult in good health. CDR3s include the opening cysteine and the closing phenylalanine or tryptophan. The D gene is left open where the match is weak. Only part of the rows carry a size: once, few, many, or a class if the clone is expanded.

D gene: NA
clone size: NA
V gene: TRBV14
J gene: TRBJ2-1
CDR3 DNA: TGTGCCAGCAGCCTTGGTGGGGCCTACAATGAGCAGTTCTTC
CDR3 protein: CASSLGGAYNEQFF

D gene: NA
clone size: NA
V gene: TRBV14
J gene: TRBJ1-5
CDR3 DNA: TGTGCCAGCAGCCCGGACAGCAATCAGCCCCAGCATTTT
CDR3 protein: CASSPDSNQPQHF

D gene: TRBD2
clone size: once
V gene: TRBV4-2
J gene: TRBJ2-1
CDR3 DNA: TGTGCCAGCAGCCCGGGACTAGCGTCTTACAATGAGCAGTTCTTC
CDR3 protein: CASSPGLASYNEQFF

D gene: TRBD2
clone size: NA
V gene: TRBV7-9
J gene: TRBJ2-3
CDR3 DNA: TGTGCCAGCAGCCCCGGGACTACCACTAGCACAGATACGCAGTATTTT
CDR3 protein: CASSPGTTTSTDTQYF

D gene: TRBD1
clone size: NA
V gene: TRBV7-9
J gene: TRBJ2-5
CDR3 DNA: TGTGCCAGCAGCTCGGGACAGTACCAAGAGACCCAGTACTTC
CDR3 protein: CASSSGQYQETQYF

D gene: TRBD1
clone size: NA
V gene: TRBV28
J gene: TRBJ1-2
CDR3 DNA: TGTGCCAGCAGTCCAGGGGGACTCCAGGGCCATGGCTACACCTTC
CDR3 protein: CASSPGGLQGHGYTF

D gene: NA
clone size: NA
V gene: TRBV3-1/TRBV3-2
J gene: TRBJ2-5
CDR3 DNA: TGTGCCAGCAGCCAAGCGGGGGCGGGGACCCAGTACTTC
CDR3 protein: CASSQAGAGTQYF

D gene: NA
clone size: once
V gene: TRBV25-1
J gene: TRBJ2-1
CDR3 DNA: TGTGCCAGCAGTGAATGGGCCAATGAGCAGTTCTTC
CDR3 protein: CASSEWANEQFF

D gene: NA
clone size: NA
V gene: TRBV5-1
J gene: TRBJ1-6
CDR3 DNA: TGCGCCAGCAGCTTGGATGTCAGGAATTCACCCCTCCACTTT
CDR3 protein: CASSLDVRNSPLHF

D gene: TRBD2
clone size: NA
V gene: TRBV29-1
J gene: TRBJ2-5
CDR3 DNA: TGCAGCGCGGGCGCTAGCGGGGAGACCCAGTACTTC
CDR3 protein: CSAGASGETQYF

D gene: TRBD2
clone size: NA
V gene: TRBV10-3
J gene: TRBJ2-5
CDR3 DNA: TGTGCCATCAGTGAGTCCCGACTAGCGGGAGAAGAGACCCAGTACTTC
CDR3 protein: CAISESRLAGEETQYF

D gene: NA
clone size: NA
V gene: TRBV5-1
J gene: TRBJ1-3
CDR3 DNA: TGCGCCAGCAGCCCGCTGGACACCAGCTCTGGAAACACCATATATTTT
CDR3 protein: CASSPLDTSSGNTIYF

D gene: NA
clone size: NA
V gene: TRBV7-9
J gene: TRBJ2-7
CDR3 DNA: TGTGCCAGCAGCCCTCTAGGAGGAGCGCGCGAGCAGTACTTC
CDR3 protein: CASSPLGGAREQYF

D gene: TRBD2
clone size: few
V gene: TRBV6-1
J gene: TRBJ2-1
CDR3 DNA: TGTGCCAGCAGTGCTCCGGAGGGCGGGAGAGACAATGAGCAGTTCTTC
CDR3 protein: CASSAPEGGRDNEQFF

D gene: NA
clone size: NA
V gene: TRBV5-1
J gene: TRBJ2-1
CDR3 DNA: TGCGCCAGCAGCTTGGTCGGAGGGAATGAGCAGTTCTTC
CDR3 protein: CASSLVGGNEQFF

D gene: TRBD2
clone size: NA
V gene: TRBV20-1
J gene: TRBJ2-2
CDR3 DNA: TGCAGTGCTAGTGGGGGTGGTAGCGGGAATCACGGGGAGCTGTTTTTT
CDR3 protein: CSASGGGSGNHGELFF

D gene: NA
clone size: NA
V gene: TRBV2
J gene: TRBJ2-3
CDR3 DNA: TGTGCCAGGGAGACCCGTGTTGGGGGAGATACGCAGTATTTT
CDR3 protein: CARETRVGGDTQYF

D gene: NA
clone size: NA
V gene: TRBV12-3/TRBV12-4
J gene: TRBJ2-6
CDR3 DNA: TGTGCCAGCAGAGCTCACAACGTCCTGACTTTC
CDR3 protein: CASRAHNVLTF

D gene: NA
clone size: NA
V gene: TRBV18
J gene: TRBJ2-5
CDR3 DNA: TGTGCCAGCTCACAGGGTATCTTCCAAGAGACCCAGTACTTC
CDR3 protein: CASSQGIFQETQYF

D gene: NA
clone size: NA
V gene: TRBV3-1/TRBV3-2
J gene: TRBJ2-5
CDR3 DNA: TGTGCCAGCAGCCAAGAAGCTCTACTCCGCGGGCCAGGGATAAGACAGACCCAGTACTTC
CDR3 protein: CASSQEALLRGPGIRQTQYF

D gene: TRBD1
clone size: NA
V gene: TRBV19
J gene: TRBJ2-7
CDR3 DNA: TGTGCCAGTAGTTATGAACGGGACAGGGGAGGCTACGAGCAGTACTTC
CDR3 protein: CASSYERDRGGYEQYF

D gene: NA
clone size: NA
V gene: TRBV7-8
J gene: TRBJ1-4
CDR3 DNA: TGTGCCAGCAGCTCTAGACACCAGAATGAAAAACTGTTTTTT
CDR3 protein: CASSSRHQNEKLFF

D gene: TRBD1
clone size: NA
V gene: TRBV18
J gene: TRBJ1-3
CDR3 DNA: TGTGCCAGCTCACCAGGGACAGGGAATGGAAACACCATATATTTT
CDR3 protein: CASSPGTGNGNTIYF

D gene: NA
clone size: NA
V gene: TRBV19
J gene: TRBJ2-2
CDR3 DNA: TGTGCCAGTAGTATCCCAGGGCCCGACGGGGAGCTGTTTTTT
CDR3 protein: CASSIPGPDGELFF

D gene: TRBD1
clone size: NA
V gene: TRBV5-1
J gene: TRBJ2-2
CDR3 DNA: TGCGCCAGCAGCGAGAACGCCGGGACAGGGACCGTGGAGCTGTTTTTT
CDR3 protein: CASSENAGTGTVELFF

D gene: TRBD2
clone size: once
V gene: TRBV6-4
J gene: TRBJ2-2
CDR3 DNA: TGTGCCAGCAGTGACCAAGCGGGGGTCACCGGGGAGCTGTTTTTT
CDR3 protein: CASSDQAGVTGELFF

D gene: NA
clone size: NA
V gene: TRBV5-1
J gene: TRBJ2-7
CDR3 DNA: TGCGCCAGCAGTCGATCGGGGAACTCCTACGAGCAGTACTTC
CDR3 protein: CASSRSGNSYEQYF

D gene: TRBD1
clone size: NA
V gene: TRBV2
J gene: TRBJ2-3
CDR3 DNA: TGTGCCAGCAGTGATCCCGGGACAGGCGGGTGGATAAGCACAGATACGCAGTATTTT
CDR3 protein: CASSDPGTGGWISTDTQYF

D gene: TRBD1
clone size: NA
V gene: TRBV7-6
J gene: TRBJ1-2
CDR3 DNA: TGTGCCAGCAGCTTAGCGCAGGGGGCGCAGGCCTATGGCTACACCTTC
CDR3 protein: CASSLAQGAQAYGYTF

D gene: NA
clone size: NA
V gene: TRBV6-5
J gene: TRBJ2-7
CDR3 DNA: TGTGCCAGCAGTAGGGGTGGAGGAGGTGAGCAGTACTTC
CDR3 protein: CASSRGGGGEQYF

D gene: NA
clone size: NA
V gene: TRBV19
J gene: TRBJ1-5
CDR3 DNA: TGTGCCAGTAGTGGGACTGGGGGGACTCAGCCCCAGCATTTT
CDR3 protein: CASSGTGGTQPQHF

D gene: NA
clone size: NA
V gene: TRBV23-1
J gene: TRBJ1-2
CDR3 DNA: TGCGCCAGCACCATCAATTGGGCAGTCGGCAGGCCAATAGCTAACTATGGCTACACCTTC
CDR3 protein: CASTINWAVGRPIANYGYTF

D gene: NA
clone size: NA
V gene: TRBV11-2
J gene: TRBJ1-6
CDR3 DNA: TGTGCCAGCAGCTTAGTTCAGGGATACTCACCCCTCCACTTT
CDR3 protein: CASSLVQGYSPLHF

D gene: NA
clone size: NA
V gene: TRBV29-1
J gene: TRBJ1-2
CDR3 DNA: TGCAGCGTTGTTGGGGTCGGACGGGAGCCCGTGGGTGGCTACACCTTC
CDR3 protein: CSVVGVGREPVGGYTF

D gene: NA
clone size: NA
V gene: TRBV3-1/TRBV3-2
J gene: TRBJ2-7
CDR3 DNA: TGTGCCAGCAGCCAACGCAGCCCGGGGGTACTATCCTACGAGCAGTACTTC
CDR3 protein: CASSQRSPGVLSYEQYF

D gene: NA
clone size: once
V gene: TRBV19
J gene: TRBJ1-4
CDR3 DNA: TGTGCCAGTAGCCGAGGGCCCTCCCGGAATGAAAAACTGTTTTTT
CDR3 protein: CASSRGPSRNEKLFF

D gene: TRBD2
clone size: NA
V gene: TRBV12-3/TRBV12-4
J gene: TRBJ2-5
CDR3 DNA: TGTGCCAGCAGTTCGGGACTCCGGGGGGCCCAGTACTTC
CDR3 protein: CASSSGLRGAQYF

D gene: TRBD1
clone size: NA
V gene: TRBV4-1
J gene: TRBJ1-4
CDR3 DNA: TGCGCCAGCAGCCAAGACGGGACAGGGGCTAATGAAAAACTGTTTTTT
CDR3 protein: CASSQDGTGANEKLFF

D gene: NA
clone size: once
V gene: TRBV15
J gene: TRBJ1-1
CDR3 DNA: TGTGCCACCAGCAGAGATCCGATGAACACTGAAGCTTTCTTT
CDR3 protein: CATSRDPMNTEAFF

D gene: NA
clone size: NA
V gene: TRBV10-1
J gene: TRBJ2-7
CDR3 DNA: TGCGCCAGCAGTGTCACCAGGCGCCCCTACGAGCAGTACTTC
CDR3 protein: CASSVTRRPYEQYF

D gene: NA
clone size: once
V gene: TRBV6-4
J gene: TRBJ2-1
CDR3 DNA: TGTGCCAGCAGTGAAGCAGGACAGTTCTTCTTC
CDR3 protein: CASSEAGQFFF

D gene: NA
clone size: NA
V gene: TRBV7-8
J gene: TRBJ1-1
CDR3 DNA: TGTGCCAGCAGCCGAGACACCGAGACAGCCAACACTGAAGCTTTCTTT
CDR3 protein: CASSRDTETANTEAFF

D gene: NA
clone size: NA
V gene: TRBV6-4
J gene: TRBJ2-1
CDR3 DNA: TGTGCCAGCAGTGTCGACTCTCCAGGCAATGAGCAGTTCTTC
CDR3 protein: CASSVDSPGNEQFF

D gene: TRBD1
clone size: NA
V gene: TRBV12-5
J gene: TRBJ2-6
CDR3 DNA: TGTGCTAGTGGTTACTCTGGACAGGGGGTAGGTGGGGCCAACGTCCTGACTTTC
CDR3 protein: CASGYSGQGVGGANVLTF

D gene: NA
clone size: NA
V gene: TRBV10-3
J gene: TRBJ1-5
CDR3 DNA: TGTGCCATCAGCGGAGAGGTGGGGCAGCCCCAGCATTTT
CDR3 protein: CAISGEVGQPQHF

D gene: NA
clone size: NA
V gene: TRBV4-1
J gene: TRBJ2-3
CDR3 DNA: TGCGCCAGCAGCCAAGGGGTCGGGACAGATACGCAGTATTTT
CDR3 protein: CASSQGVGTDTQYF

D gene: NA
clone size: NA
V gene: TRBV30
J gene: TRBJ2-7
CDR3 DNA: TGTGCCTGGAGTGTAGGGGGCGAGCAGTACTTC
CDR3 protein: CAWSVGGEQYF

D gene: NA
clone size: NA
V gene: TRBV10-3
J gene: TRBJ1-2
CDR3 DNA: TGTGCCATCAGTGGTGGAGGAGGCGCCCTCTATGGCTACACCTTC
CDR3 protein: CAISGGGGALYGYTF

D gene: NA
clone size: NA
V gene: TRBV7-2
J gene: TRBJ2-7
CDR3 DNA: TGTGCCAGCAGCTTAAAGGTAGGGGCCTTCTACGAGCAGTACTTC
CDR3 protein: CASSLKVGAFYEQYF

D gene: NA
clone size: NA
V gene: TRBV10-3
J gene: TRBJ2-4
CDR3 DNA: TGTGCCATCAGTGAAGAGGGGGTCAAAAACATTCAGTACTTC
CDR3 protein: CAISEEGVKNIQYF

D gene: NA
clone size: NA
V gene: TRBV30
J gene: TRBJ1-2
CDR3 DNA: TGTGCCTGGAGTCCGGGGACCTTATATGGCTACACCTTC
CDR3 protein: CAWSPGTLYGYTF

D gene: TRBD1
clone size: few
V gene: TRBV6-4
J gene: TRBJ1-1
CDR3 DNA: TGTGCCAGCAGCCGGGACAGGTTGAACACTGAAGCTTTCTTT
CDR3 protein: CASSRDRLNTEAFF

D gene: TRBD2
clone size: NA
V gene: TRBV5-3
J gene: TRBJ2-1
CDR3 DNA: TGTGCCAGAAGCTCGTCTCTAGCGGGAGGGTCGAGTGAGCAGTTCTTC
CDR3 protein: CARSSSLAGGSSEQFF

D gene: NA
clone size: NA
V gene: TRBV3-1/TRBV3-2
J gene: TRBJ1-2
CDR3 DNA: TGTGCCAGCAGCCAAGGGGGAGATGGCTACACCTTC
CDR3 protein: CASSQGGDGYTF

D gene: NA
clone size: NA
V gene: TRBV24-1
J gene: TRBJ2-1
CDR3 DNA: TGTGCCACCAGTGACCCGGACAAACGTAATGAGCAGTTCTTC
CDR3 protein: CATSDPDKRNEQFF